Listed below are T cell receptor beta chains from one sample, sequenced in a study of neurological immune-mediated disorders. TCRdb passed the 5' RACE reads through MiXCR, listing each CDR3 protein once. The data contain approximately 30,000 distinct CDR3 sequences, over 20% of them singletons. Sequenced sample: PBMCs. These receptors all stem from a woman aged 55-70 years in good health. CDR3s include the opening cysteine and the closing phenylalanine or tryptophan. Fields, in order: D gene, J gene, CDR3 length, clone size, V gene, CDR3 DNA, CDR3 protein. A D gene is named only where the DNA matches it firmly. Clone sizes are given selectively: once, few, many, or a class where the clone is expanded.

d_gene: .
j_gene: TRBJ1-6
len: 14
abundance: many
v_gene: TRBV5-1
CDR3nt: TGCGCCAGCAGCTTGAACTCCTATAATTCACCCCTCCACTTT
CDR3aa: CASSLNSYNSPLHF

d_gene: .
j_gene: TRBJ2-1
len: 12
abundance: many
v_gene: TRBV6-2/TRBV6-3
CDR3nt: TGTGCCAGCAGGCAGAGTGTCCATGAGCAGTTCTTC
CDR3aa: CASRQSVHEQFF

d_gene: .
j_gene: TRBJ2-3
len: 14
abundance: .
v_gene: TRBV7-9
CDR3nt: TGTGCCAGCAGCTTATCTTCTAGCACAGATACGCAGTATTTT
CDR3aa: CASSLSSSTDTQYF

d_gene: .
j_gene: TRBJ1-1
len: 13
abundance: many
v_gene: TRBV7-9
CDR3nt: TGTGCCAGCAGCTGGAGAATAGGGACTGAAGCTTTCTTT
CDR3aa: CASSWRIGTEAFF

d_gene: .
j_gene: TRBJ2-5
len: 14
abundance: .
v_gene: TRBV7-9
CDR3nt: TGTGCCAGCAGCTTACCGACAAGTGGAGAGACCCAGTACTTC
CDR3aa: CASSLPTSGETQYF

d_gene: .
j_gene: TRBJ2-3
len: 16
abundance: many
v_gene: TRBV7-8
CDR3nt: TGTGCCAGCAGCCCGACAGGCCAACAACGCACAGATACGCAGTATTTT
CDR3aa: CASSPTGQQRTDTQYF

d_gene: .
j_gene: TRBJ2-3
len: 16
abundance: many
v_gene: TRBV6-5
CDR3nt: TGTGCCAGCAGTTACCCGGGGCAGTCTAGCACAGATACGCAGTATTTT
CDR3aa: CASSYPGQSSTDTQYF

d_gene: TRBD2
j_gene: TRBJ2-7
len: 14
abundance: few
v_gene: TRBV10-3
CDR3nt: TGTGCCATCAGTGCTAGCGGGGATCCCTACGAGCAGTACTTC
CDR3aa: CAISASGDPYEQYF

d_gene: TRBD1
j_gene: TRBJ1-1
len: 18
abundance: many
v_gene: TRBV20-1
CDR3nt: TGCAGTGCTAGAGATCCCAGGGGGCCGCACCATTCGAACACTGAAGCTTTCTTT
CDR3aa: CSARDPRGPHHSNTEAFF

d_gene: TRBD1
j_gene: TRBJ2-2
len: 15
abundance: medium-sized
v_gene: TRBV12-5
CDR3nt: TGTGCTAGTGGTCCGGGACAGGGCGGCCCCGGGGAGCTGTTTTTT
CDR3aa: CASGPGQGGPGELFF

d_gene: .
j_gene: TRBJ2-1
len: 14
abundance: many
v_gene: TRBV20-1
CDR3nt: TGCAGTGCCAGAGGACTACTCACCTACAATGAGCAGTTCTTC
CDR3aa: CSARGLLTYNEQFF

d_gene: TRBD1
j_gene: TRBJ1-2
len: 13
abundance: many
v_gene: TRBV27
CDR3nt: TGTGCCAGCAGTCTCGACAGGGACTATGGCTACACCTTC
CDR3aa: CASSLDRDYGYTF

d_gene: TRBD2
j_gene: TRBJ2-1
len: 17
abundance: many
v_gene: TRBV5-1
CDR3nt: TGCGCCAGCAGCTTCCTCGGAGGGCTAGCGGGAGTAAATGAGCAGTTCTTC
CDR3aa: CASSFLGGLAGVNEQFF

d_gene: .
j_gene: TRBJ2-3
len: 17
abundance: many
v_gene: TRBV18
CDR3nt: TGTGCCAGCTCACCATCCTCCGGCCTAGCCGTGACAGATACGCAGTATTTT
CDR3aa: CASSPSSGLAVTDTQYF

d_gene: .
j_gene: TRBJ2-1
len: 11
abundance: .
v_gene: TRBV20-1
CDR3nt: TGCAGTGCTAGCGGTAAGAATGAGCATTTCTTC
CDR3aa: CSASGKNEHFF

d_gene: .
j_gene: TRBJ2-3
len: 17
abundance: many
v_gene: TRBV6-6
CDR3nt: TGTGCCAGCAGTTACTCGACGGGTCCAGGCGGCACAGATACGCAGTATTTT
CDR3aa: CASSYSTGPGGTDTQYF

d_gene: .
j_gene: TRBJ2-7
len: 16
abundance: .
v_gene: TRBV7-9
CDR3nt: TGTGCCAGCACAACCTTCCCGGGACCTCTCTCCTACGAGCAGTACTTC
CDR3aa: CASTTFPGPLSYEQYF

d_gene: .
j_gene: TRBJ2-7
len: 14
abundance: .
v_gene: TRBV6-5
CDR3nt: TGTGCCAGCAGCCCCAGGGACGGTCCCTACGAGCAGTACTTC
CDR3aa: CASSPRDGPYEQYF

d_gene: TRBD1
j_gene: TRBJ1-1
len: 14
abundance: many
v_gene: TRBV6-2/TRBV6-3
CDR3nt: TGTGCCAGCAGGCCAGGGGGCAGGACGACTGAAGCTTTCTTT
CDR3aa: CASRPGGRTTEAFF

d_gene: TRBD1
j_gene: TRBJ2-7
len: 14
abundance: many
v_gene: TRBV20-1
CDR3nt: TGCAGTGCTAGCCCGGGACAGGGGGCGGGGGAGCAGTACTTC
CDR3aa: CSASPGQGAGEQYF

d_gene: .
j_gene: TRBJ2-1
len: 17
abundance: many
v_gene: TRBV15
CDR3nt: TGTGCCACCAGCAGAGATCAGGGGTATAGCTCCTACAATGAGCAGTTCTTC
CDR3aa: CATSRDQGYSSYNEQFF

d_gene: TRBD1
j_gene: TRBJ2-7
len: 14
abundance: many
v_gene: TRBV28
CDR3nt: TGTGCCAGCACTTGGGACAGGGCTGCCTACGAGCAGTACTTC
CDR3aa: CASTWDRAAYEQYF

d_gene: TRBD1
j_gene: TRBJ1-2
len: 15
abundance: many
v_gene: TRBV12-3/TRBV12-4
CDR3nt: TGTGCCAGCAGTTTGCGGGGACAGAGGGTCTATGGCTACACCTTC
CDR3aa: CASSLRGQRVYGYTF

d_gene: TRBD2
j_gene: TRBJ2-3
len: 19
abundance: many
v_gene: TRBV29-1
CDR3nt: TGCAGCGTTGAAGTGGGTTTAACGGGGACTACCGTCCCCACAGATACGCAGTATTTT
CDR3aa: CSVEVGLTGTTVPTDTQYF

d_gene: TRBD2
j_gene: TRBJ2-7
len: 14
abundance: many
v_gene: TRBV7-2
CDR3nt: TGTGCCAGCAGCCGGGCCCGGGGGGGCTACGAGCAGTACTTC
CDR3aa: CASSRARGGYEQYF

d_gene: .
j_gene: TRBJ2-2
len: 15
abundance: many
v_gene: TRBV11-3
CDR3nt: TGTGCCAGCAGCAGGGGAGATCTCCGGGGCGGGGAGCTGTTTTTT
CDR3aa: CASSRGDLRGGELFF

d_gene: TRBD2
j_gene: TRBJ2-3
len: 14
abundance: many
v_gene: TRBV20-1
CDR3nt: TGCAGTGCTGGGACTAGCGGTAACACAGATACGCAGTATTTT
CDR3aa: CSAGTSGNTDTQYF

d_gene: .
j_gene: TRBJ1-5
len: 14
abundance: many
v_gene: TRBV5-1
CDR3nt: TGCGCCAGCAGCTTGGGTGACAGCCATCAGCCCCAGCATTTT
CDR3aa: CASSLGDSHQPQHF

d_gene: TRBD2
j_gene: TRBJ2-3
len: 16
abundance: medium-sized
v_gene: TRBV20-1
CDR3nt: TGCAGTGCTAGAGATGAGGTAGCGGGAGATGCAGATACGCAGTATTTT
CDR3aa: CSARDEVAGDADTQYF

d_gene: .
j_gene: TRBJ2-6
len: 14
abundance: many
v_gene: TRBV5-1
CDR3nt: TGCGCCAGTAGATCAAGCTCTGGGGCCAACGTCCTGACTTTC
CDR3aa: CASRSSSGANVLTF

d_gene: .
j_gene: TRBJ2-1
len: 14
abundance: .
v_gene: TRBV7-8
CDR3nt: TGTGCCAGCAGCTTAGGAGTCGGAGGGGGTGAGCAGTTCTTC
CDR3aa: CASSLGVGGGEQFF

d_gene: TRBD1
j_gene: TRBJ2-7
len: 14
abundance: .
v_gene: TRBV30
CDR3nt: TGTGCTCTAAACTCGGGACAGGGTCCCTACGAGCAGTACTTC
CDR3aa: CALNSGQGPYEQYF

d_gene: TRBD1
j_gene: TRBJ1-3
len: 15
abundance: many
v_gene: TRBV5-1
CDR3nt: TGCGCCAGCAGCTTGGTGTCAGGGGGCGCGGACACCATATATTTT
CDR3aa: CASSLVSGGADTIYF

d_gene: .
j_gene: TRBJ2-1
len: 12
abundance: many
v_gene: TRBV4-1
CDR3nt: TGCGCCAGCAGCCGCGCAATCAATGAGCAGTTCTTC
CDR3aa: CASSRAINEQFF

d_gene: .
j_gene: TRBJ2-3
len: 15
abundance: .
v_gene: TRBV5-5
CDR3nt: TGTGCCAGCGAGGCCGGGACGGCGAGCACAGATACGCAGTATTTT
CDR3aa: CASEAGTASTDTQYF

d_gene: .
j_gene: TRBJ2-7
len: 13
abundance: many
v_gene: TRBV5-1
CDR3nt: TGCGCCAGCAGCTGGGGGGCAGCGGACGAGCAGTACTTC
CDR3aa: CASSWGAADEQYF

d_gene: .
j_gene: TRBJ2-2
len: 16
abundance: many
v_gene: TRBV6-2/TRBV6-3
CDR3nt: TGTGCCAGCACTCCTCCGGGGGGCCTGAACACCGGGGAGCTGTTTTTT
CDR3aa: CASTPPGGLNTGELFF

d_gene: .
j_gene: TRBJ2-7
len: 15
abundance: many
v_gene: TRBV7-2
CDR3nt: TGTGCCAGCAGCTTAGACTGGGACCCAACCTACGAGCAGTACTTC
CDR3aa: CASSLDWDPTYEQYF

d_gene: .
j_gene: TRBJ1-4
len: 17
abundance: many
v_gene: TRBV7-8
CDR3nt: TGTGCCAGCAGCTTTAGTTTCACACCTGCAACTAATGAAAAACTGTTTTTT
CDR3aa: CASSFSFTPATNEKLFF

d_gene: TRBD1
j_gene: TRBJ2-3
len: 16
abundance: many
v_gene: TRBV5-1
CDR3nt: TGCGCCAGCAGCTTACTTACAGGGGCCGAGGCGGATACGCAGTATTTT
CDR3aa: CASSLLTGAEADTQYF

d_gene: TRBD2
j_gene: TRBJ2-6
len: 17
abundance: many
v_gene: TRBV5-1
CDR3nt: TGCGCCAGCAGCCCTCCGGGGGGGTGGTCTGGGGCCAACGTCCTGACCTTC
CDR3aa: CASSPPGGWSGANVLTF

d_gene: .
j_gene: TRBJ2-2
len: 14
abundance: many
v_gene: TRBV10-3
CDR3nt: TGTGCCATAGGGGGAGGTAATAGCACCGGGGAGCTGTTTTTT
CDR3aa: CAIGGGNSTGELFF